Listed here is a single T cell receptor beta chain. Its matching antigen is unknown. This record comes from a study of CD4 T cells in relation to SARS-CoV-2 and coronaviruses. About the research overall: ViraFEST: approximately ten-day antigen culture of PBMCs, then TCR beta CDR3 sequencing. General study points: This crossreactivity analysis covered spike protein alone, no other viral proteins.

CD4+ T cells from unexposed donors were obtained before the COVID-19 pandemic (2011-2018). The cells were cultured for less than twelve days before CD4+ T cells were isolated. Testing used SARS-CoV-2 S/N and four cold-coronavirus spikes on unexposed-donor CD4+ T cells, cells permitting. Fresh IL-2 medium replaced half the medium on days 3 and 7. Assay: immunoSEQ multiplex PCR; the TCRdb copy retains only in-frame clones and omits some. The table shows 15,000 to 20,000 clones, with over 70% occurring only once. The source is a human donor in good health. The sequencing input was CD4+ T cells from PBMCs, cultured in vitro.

The CDR3 is CAWSVGGAGANVLTF. Written as DNA, the CDR3 is TGTGCCTGGAGTGTAGGGGGGGCTGGGGCCAACGTCCTGACTTTC. The chain links TRBV30 to TRBJ2-6; tentatively, D is TRBD2 (7 bases). This CDR3 has 15 amino acids. The germline V gene encodes CDR1 GTSNPN and CDR2 SVGIG (reference sequence). Trimming shortened V by 0 bases and J by 2 bases, and 8 bases separated the two germline ends. The entire variable domain, with the rest obtained from reference TRBV30 and TRBJ2-6, is as follows: SQTIHQWPATLVQPVGSPLSLECTVEGTSNPNLYWYRQAAGRGLQLLFYSVGIGQISSEVPQNLSASRPQDRQFILSSKKLLLSDSGFYLCAWSVGGAGANVLTFGAGSRLTVL.